Only a few counts were recorded for the clone carrying this TCR beta chain. CDR1 is MGHRA and CDR2 is YSYEKL in the germline V gene. The CDR3 totals 14 residues. Trimming shortened V by 1 base and J by 4 bases, and 9 bases separated the two germline ends. The data belong to a study of T cells of healthy individuals. MiXCR, applied by TCRdb to the 5' RACE reads, yields one record per CDR3 protein. The top ten clones hold about 6% of a sample with 100,000 or so distinct CDR3 sequences, roughly 18% of them seen once. This chain links TRBV4-1 with TRBJ2-3; D gene uncertain. The TCR sequence derives from a human donor in good health. In nucleotides, the CDR3 is TGCGCCAGCAGCCAAGTGGGTTTCGCAGATACGCAGTATTTT. Translation gives CASSQVGFADTQYF.